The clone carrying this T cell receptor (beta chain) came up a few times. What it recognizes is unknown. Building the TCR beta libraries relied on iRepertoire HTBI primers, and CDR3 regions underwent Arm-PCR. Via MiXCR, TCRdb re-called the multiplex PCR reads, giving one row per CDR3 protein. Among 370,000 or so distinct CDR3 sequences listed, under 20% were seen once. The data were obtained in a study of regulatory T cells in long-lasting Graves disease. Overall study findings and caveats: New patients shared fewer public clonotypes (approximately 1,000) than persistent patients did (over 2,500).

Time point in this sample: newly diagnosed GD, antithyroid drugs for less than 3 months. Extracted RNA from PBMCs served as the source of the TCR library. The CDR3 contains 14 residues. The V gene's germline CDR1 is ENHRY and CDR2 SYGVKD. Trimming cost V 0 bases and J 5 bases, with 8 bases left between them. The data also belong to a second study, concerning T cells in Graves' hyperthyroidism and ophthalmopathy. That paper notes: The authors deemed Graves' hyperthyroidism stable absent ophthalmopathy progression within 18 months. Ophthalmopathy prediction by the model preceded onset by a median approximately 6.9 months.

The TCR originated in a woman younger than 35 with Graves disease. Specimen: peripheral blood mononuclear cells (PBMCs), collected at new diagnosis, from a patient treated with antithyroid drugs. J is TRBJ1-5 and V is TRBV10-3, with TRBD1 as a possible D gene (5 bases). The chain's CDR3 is CAISESGVYQPQHF. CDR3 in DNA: TGTGCCATCAGTGAGTCGGGGGTTTATCAGCCCCAGCATTTT.